This T cell receptor beta chain was recovered during a study of tumor-infiltrating lymphocytes in primary liver carcinoma. From approximately 550 ng of total RNA, TCR beta-specific cDNA was reverse-transcribed using a constant-region primer. Each TCR beta library was derived from three nested multiplex PCR rounds that employed slightly modified ARM-PCR. For around 9 cycles apiece, the opening two PCR rounds ran with TRBV1-TRBV30 forward primers and a C-beta reverse primer. TCRdb reanalysed the multiplex PCR reads using MiXCR and keeps one entry per CDR3 protein. The sample lists roughly 200,000 distinct CDR3 sequences, around 81% occurring once. Study-level results: Merely some 8-24% of top clones spanned all five tumor regions. A significantly higher top-250-clone fraction was found in tumors than in blood (p = 0.039).

CDR3 size: 14 residues. Germline V gives CDR1 SGHNT, CDR2 YENEEA. Unsorted bulk tissue of about 20-32 mg yielded co-extracted RNA and DNA. Patients' primary liver carcinoma was surgically resected. Comment on this clonotype: The antigen is undetermined. At one boundary the junction diverges from the germline segment, which might be a read error.

Sequencing input: tumor tissue from primary liver carcinoma. The rearrangement uses TRBV11-3 and TRBJ1-5; possibly TRBD1 for D (5 bases). This receptor was taken from a man aged 35 to 55 with primary liver carcinoma and hepatitis B virus infection. The CDR3 spells CASSDSYSNLPQHF. DNA for the CDR3: TGTGCCAGTAGTGACAGCTATAGTAATCTGCCCCAGCATTTT.